The 12 T cell receptor beta chains listed next were all sequenced from one sample in a study of T cells after yellow fever vaccination. TCRdb ran MiXCR on the 5' RACE reads and lists one entry per CDR3 protein. The sample yields 25,000 to 40,000 distinct CDR3 sequences, about 6.6% seen once. Material: PBMCs, either bulk or a sorted T-cell subset (CD4+, CD8+, memory, or dextramer-sorted; not recorded which), obtained on the day of the first yellow fever vaccination. These receptors were taken from a man between 18 and 35 years old who received the YFV17D yellow fever vaccine.

Remarks on this clonotype: This sequence may be a read error, since a much larger clone differs from it by one base. The chain links TRBV7-2 to TRBJ1-6, with D unresolved. The CDR3 is 12 amino acids. Germline CDR1 is SGHTA and CDR2 is FQGNSA. V lost 7 bases and J 10 bases, leaving 11 bases between the germline ends. CDR3 DNA sequence: TGTGCCAGCACCTTGTATGGGTCACCCCTCCACTTT. Amino acids: CASTLYGSPLHF.

This clonotype was seen at least ten times. The chain joins TRBV7-6 to TRBJ1-3; D gene unclear. CDR1 SGHVS and CDR2 FNYEAQ come from the germline V gene. Trimming left V 5 bases short and J 4 bases short, with 18 bases between. CDR3 size: 16 residues. CDR3 sequence: CASSQPLRSSGNTIYF. In nucleotides, the CDR3 is TGTGCCAGCAGCCAGCCCCTGAGGTCTTCCGGAAACACCATATATTTT.

This clonotype appeared many times. This chain connects TRBV4-1 to TRBJ2-3; 7 bases agree with TRBD2. The CDR3 spans 16 residues. Germline CDR1 is MGHRA and CDR2 is YSYEKL. J was trimmed by 3 bases and V by 5 bases; bases with no gene match: 11. CDR3 region: CASSSPERGVTDTQYF. In DNA form, the CDR3 reads TGCGCCAGCAGCTCCCCAGAGCGGGGAGTTACAGATACGCAGTATTTT.

This clonotype was found many times. This chain connects TRBV18 to TRBJ1-2; the D gene is possibly TRBD1 (6 bases). The CDR3 has 14 amino acids. Germline-derived CDR1 and CDR2 are KGHSH and LQKENI. The V end lost 3 bases, the J end lost 2 bases, and 10 bases lay between the germline ends. The CDR3, as DNA: TGTGCCAGCTCACCTTCCCAGGGGAACTATGGCTACACCTTC. Residues: CASSPSQGNYGYTF. The full variable domain, with the rest looked up from reference TRBV18 and TRBJ1-2, is NAGVMQNPRHLVRRRGQEARLRCSPMKGHSHVYWYRQLPEEGLKFMVYLQKENIIDESGMPKERFSAEFPKEGPSILRIQQVVRGDSAAYFCASSPSQGNYGYTFGSGTRLTVV.

Many counts were recorded for this clonotype. The V and J genes are TRBV20-1 and TRBJ2-3; 10 nucleotides align to TRBD2. Looked up from germline, CDR1 is DFQATT and CDR2 is SNEGSKA (reference sequence). The CDR3 is 15 residues long. J gave up 6 bases and V 6 bases, and 12 bases lay outside the gene matches. Written as DNA, the CDR3 is TGCAGTGCCGAGAGGCGTCTAGCGGGGGAGGATACGCAGTATTTT. This codes for CSAERRLAGEDTQYF.

This clonotype has at least ten counts. The rearrangement links TRBV27 to TRBJ2-5, with 8 bases identical to TRBD2. CDR3 size: 14 residues. Germline V gene data show CDR1 as MNHEY and CDR2 as SMNVEV (reference sequence). The junction had 9 bases not matched to a gene; V was cut back by 5 bases and J by 7 bases. CDR3 protein: CASSPLGLGGTQYF. In DNA form, the CDR3 reads TGTGCCAGCAGTCCACTGGGACTAGGTGGGACCCAGTACTTC.

Worth noting for this clonotype: Germline and junction disagree at one end, which may indicate a read error. In nucleotides, the CDR3 is TGTGACAGCAGTGAGGGACTAGCGGGGATCACAGATACGCAGTATTTT. It translates to CDSSEGLAGITDTQYF. This chain connects TRBV2 to TRBJ2-3; TRBD2 matches at 13 bases. Germline CDR1 is SNHLY and CDR2 is FYNNEI. This CDR3 has 16 residues.

In its sample, this clonotype was seen a few times. This chain joins TRBV19 and TRBJ2-1; D possibly corresponds to TRBD2 (5 bases). Trimming took off 6 bases at V and 0 bases at J, with 12 bases between the two ends. The CDR3 extends over 15 amino acids. Germline V gene sequence: CDR1 LNHDA, CDR2 SQIVND (reference sequence). This chain's CDR3 is CASSWRASSYNEQFF. CDR3 in DNA: TGTGCCAGTAGCTGGCGGGCGAGCTCCTACAATGAGCAGTTCTTC.

V and J are TRBV20-1 and TRBJ2-5; perhaps TRBD1 as D (6 bases). The CDR3 spans 12 residues. Germline CDR1 and CDR2: DFQATT and SNEGSKA (reference sequence). V was cut by 4 bases and J by 1 base, with 7 bases left in between. The CDR3 sequence is CSAMDSQETQYF. CDR3 DNA sequence: TGCAGTGCTATGGACAGCCAAGAGACCCAGTACTTC.

The table lists this clonotype with many counts. This chain connects TRBV14 to TRBJ2-3, with unresolved D. V dropped 5 bases and J dropped 2 bases, with 2 bases sitting between them. The CDR3 extends over 11 amino acids. Germline-derived CDR1 and CDR2 are SGHDN and FVKESK. The CDR3 protein is CASSYTDTQYF. In DNA, the CDR3 is TGTGCCAGCAGCTACACAGATACGCAGTATTTT.

The chain recombines TRBV7-2 with TRBJ2-3; 12 bases align to TRBD2. CDR1 is SGHTA and CDR2 is FQGNSA in the germline V gene. The CDR3 is made up of 17 amino acids. V gave up 5 bases and J gave up 3 bases; unmatched junction bases: 9. The CDR3 sequence is CASSLRLAGDRTDTQYF. CDR3 coding DNA: TGTGCCAGCAGCCTAAGACTAGCGGGGGATAGGACAGATACGCAGTATTTT.

The table lists this clonotype with many counts. The V and J genes are TRBV5-1 and TRBJ2-2; D unresolved. Between the trimmed V and J ends, which lost 2 bases and 2 bases, there was a span of 7 bases. The CDR3 is made up of 14 amino acids. Germline assignment: CDR1 SGHRS and CDR2 YFSETQ. The CDR3 spells CASSLGDNTGELFF. The DNA of the CDR3 is TGCGCCAGCAGCTTAGGAGATAACACCGGGGAGCTGTTTTTT.